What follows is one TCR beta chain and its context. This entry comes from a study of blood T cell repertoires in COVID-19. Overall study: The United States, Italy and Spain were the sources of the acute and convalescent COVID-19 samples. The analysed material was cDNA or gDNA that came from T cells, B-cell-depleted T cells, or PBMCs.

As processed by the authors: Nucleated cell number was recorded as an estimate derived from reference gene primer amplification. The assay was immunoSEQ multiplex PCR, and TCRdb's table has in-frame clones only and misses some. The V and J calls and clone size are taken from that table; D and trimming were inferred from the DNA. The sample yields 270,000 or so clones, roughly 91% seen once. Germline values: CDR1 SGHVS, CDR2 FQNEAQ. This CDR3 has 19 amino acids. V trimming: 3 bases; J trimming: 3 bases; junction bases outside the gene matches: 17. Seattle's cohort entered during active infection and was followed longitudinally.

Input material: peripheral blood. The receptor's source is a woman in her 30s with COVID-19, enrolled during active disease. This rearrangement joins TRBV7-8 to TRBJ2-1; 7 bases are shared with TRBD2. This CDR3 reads CASSLGGMWGSSIYNEQFF. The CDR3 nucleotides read TGTGCCAGCAGCTTGGGAGGGATGTGGGGTAGTTCCATCTACAATGAGCAGTTCTTC. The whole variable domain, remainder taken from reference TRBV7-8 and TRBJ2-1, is GAGVSQSPRYKVAKRGQDVALRCDPISGHVSLFWYQQALGQGPEFLTYFQNEAQLDKSGLPSDRFFAERPEGSVSTLKIQRTQQEDSAVYLCASSLGGMWGSSIYNEQFFGPGTRLTVL.